A selection of T cell receptor beta chains follows, all from one sample in a study of tumor-infiltrating lymphocytes in primary liver carcinoma. TCRdb re-derived calls from the multiplex PCR reads in MiXCR, one entry per CDR3 protein. The sample contains 99,000 or so distinct CDR3 sequences, approximately 68% of which appear only once. Sequencing used liver tumor tissue from sampling region 5. The receptors stem from a woman aged 60-70 years with primary liver carcinoma and hepatitis B virus infection. Each CDR3 is given with its conserved first and last residue. The D gene is left open where the match is weak. Only part of the rows carry a size: once, few, many, or a class if the clone is expanded.

cdr3_nt cdr3_aa j_call clone_size d_call v_call
TGTGCCAGCAGCCCCCGTTCTGGGGGTTCCAGGGAGCTGTTTTTC CASSPRSGGSRELFF TRBJ2-2 . . TRBV11-2
TGCACCAGCAGCTTGAGTGGCGGACAGGGGGCTGAAAAACTGTTTTTT CTSSLSGGQGAEKLFF TRBJ1-4 . TRBD1 TRBV5-1
TGTGCCAGCAGCTTAGTCGGGAACACAGATATGCAGTATTTC CASSLVGNTDMQYF TRBJ2-3 . . TRBV11-2
TGCAGCGTTCATTTGGCCGCCGGTGGGGCCAACGTCCTGACATTC CSVHLAAGGANVLTF TRBJ2-6 . . TRBV29-1
TGTGCCAGCAGCTCGGGACCAGGGTCCTACAGTGAGCAGTTCTTC CASSSGPGSYSEQFF TRBJ2-1 . . TRBV11-2
TGTGCCAGCAGCAGGAGCCTAGCGGTAGGGCCGGGTGATGAGCAGTTCTTC CASSRSLAVGPGDEQFF TRBJ2-1 . TRBD2 TRBV11-2
TGTGCCATCAGTGAGTCATCGGGGAGCGATACGCAGTATTTT CAISESSGSDTQYF TRBJ2-3 . . TRBV10-3
TGTGCCAGCAGCTTGGCCGGGACAGGGATCTACAAGCAGTACTTC CASSLAGTGIYKQYF TRBJ2-7 . TRBD1 TRBV5-1
TGCGCCAGCAGGGGTCAAACCTCTGGGGCCAACGTCCTGACTTTC CASRGQTSGANVLTF TRBJ2-6 many . TRBV5-1
TGTGCCAGTTGCTTAAAGCAGGGGAGGGCTGAAGCTTTCTTT CASCLKQGRAEAFF TRBJ1-1 . . TRBV11-2
TGCGCCAGCCGCCCCTGGGGGGTGCACACCATATATTTT CASRPWGVHTIYF TRBJ1-3 . . TRBV11-2
TGCAGCGCTAGAATAGCGGGAGACATCGGGGAGCTGTTTTTT CSARIAGDIGELFF TRBJ2-2 . TRBD2 TRBV20-1
TGCAGCGTCCGGGGACTAGCGGTACACTCCTACGAGCAGTGCTTC CSVRGLAVHSYEQCF TRBJ2-7 . TRBD2 TRBV29-1
TGCAGCGTTGAACAGGGGAACACCGGGGAGCTGTTTTTT CSVEQGNTGELFF TRBJ2-2 many . TRBV29-1
TGTGCCAGCAGCTTGAGGGGGCTGGGAGATGGCTACACCTTC CASSLRGLGDGYTF TRBJ1-2 many TRBD1 TRBV5-5
TGTGCCAGCAGTTTTCGAGGGACAGGGGGAACCGGGGAGCTGTTTTTT CASSFRGTGGTGELFF TRBJ2-2 . TRBD1 TRBV28
TGTGCCAGCAGCACTCTTGTCTCGTCCGGCTCGGGACTCCCCTACGAGCAGTACTTC CASSTLVSSGSGLPYEQYF TRBJ2-7 . . TRBV5-6
TGTGCCAGCAGTCAAGGGGGCTTCAGCACAGGTACGCAGTATTTT CASSQGGFSTGTQYF TRBJ2-3 once TRBD1 TRBV14
TGTGCTAGCAGCTCAGGGGGAAGTGAGCAGTACTTC CASSSGGSEQYF TRBJ2-7 few TRBD1 TRBV7-9
TGTGCCAGCAGTTTATTCAGGGGAGGATGGCGTTCTTATGAGCAGTTCTTC CASSLFRGGWRSYEQFF TRBJ2-1 once . TRBV12-3/TRBV12-4
TGCAGTGCTGCAGATCAGGGACTAGCGGGAGCCTACAATGAGCAGTTCTTC CSAADQGLAGAYNEQFF TRBJ2-1 . TRBD2 TRBV20-1
TGCGCCAGCAGCCATGGCCAGAATCAGCCCCAGCATTTT CASSHGQNQPQHF TRBJ1-5 many . TRBV4-1
TGTGCCAGCAGAAGGGGGTCTGAGCTCTACAATGAGCGATTCTTC CASRRGSELYNERFF TRBJ2-1 . . TRBV24-1
TGCAACGTTGAAGATAGAAGCAGATCGTATGGCAACACCTTC CNVEDRSRSYGNTF TRBJ1-2 . . TRBV29-1
TGTGCCAGCAGTAACGAGGGCTCTGGGGCCAACGTCCTGACTTTC CASSNEGSGANVLTF TRBJ2-6 . . TRBV6-4
TGTGCCAGCTGTATGGGACCCTATAGCTACGCCTTC CASCMGPYSYAF TRBJ1-2 . . TRBV11-3
TGTGCCAGCATCTTTAATAGGGCTAGTGTGAACACCGGGGAGCTGTTATTT CASIFNRASVNTGELLF TRBJ2-2 . . TRBV11-2
TGTGCCAGCAGTTTAAGAGGTGGCGCGTCCGAGCAGTACTTC CASSLRGGASEQYF TRBJ2-7 many . TRBV28
TGTGCCATCCCCTCGGGGACTAGCGACAAGCAGTACTTC CAIPSGTSDKQYF TRBJ2-7 . TRBD2 TRBV5-4
TGTGCCAGCAGCCGTCAGACCCGTACAGGTACGCAGTATTTT CASSRQTRTGTQYF TRBJ2-3 once . TRBV5-6
TGTGCCAGCAGTTTACGGCAGGGGGATGGAAAACTGTTTTTT CASSLRQGDGKLFF TRBJ1-4 few TRBD1 TRBV12-3/TRBV12-4
TGCTGCGTTGGTGGGAGCTATGGCTACACCTTC CCVGGSYGYTF TRBJ1-2 . . TRBV29-1
TGCGCCAGCAGCCAAGCGGGACAGGGTTCTTGGAGACGCGAAAAACTGTTTTTT CASSQAGQGSWRREKLFF TRBJ1-4 once TRBD1 TRBV4-1
TGTGCCAGCAGGAGGGACCCTGGACCAGAGACCCAGTACTTC CASRRDPGPETQYF TRBJ2-5 many . TRBV28
TGTGCCAGCAGCTCCACCCTCTCTGGAAACACCATATATTTT CASSSTLSGNTIYF TRBJ1-3 . . TRBV7-9
TGTGCCAGCAGCCGAGGTGCCTACGAGCAGCACTTC CASSRGAYEQHF TRBJ2-7 . . TRBV13
TGTGCCGGCAGTTCCAGCCGACAGGGCAACGGACAGTCCCAGCATTTT CAGSSSRQGNGQSQHF TRBJ1-5 . TRBD1 TRBV6-5
TGTGCCAGCATCCCGTCCCGGGAGAACTCCTACGAGCAGTACTTC CASIPSRENSYEQYF TRBJ2-7 few . TRBV28
TGCAGCGTGCAGTGCCGGGGGACCGGGGAACTGTTTTTT CSVQCRGTGELFF TRBJ2-2 once . TRBV29-1
TGTGCCAGCAGCTTACGGACAGGGAAAGCTTTCTTT CASSLRTGKAFF TRBJ1-1 many TRBD1 TRBV5-4
TGTGCCAGCAGGCCGTGGAGTAGCACATATACGCAGTATTTT CASRPWSSTYTQYF TRBJ2-3 few . TRBV11-2
TGTGCCAGCAGCTTGGACCATACGCCGGGACAGGGGGCCTCGGGGCAGTTCTTC CASSLDHTPGQGASGQFF TRBJ2-1 many TRBD1 TRBV5-5